This is a list of T cell receptor beta chains from one sample in a study of CD4 T cells in relation to SARS-CoV-2 and coronaviruses. The table came from immunoSEQ multiplex PCR; TCRdb's copy has only in-frame clones and leaves some out. The data show about 36,000 clones, more than 65% seen once. No antigen has been identified for these receptors. Sequencing was performed on memory CD4+ T cells from PBMCs, cultured in vitro. These TCRs come from an adult with COVID-19. Both conserved end residues are part of each CDR3. Each record gives: J gene, D gene, clone size, V gene, CDR3 protein, CDR3 DNA. A D gene is named only where the DNA matches it firmly. Not every row has a clone size; where given, it reads once, few, many or a size class.

j_gene: TRBJ1-2; d_gene: .; abundance: .; v_gene: TRBV12-3/TRBV12-4; CDR3aa: CASGTGRLGGYTF; CDR3nt: TGTGCCAGCGGTACAGGGAGGCTTGGGGGCTACACCTTC
j_gene: TRBJ2-5; d_gene: .; abundance: .; v_gene: TRBV9; CDR3aa: CASSPTQGTERYPKAQYF; CDR3nt: TGTGCCAGCAGCCCCACCCAGGGCACGGAGAGATATCCGAAGGCCCAGTACTTC
j_gene: TRBJ2-2; d_gene: .; abundance: .; v_gene: TRBV6-4; CDR3aa: CASSESVTGELFF; CDR3nt: TGTGCCAGCAGTGAATCCGTTACCGGGGAGCTGTTTTTT
j_gene: TRBJ2-7; d_gene: TRBD1; abundance: few; v_gene: TRBV28; CDR3aa: CASSSVWRQGRNEQYF; CDR3nt: TGTGCCAGCAGTTCGGTATGGAGACAGGGGCGCAACGAGCAGTACTTC
j_gene: TRBJ1-1; d_gene: .; abundance: few; v_gene: TRBV27; CDR3aa: CASSGTKMNTEAFF; CDR3nt: TGTGCCAGCAGTGGGACAAAAATGAACACTGAAGCTTTCTTT
j_gene: TRBJ1-2; d_gene: .; abundance: .; v_gene: TRBV15; CDR3aa: CATSRDSVGGYTF; CDR3nt: TGTGCCACCAGCAGAGATTCTGTGGGTGGCTACACCTTC
j_gene: TRBJ2-7; d_gene: .; abundance: .; v_gene: TRBV28; CDR3aa: CASSFVIPHEQYF; CDR3nt: TGTGCCAGCAGTTTTGTAATCCCCCACGAGCAGTACTTC
j_gene: TRBJ2-1; d_gene: .; abundance: .; v_gene: TRBV7-2; CDR3aa: CASSLGPGSYNEQFF; CDR3nt: TGTGCCAGCAGCTTAGGTCCGGGCTCCTACAATGAGCAGTTCTTC
j_gene: TRBJ2-3; d_gene: .; abundance: .; v_gene: TRBV7-9; CDR3aa: CASSTLVIGDIDTQYF; CDR3nt: TGTGCCAGCAGCACCCTTGTGATCGGAGACATAGATACGCAGTATTTT
j_gene: TRBJ2-2; d_gene: .; abundance: .; v_gene: TRBV3-1/TRBV3-2; CDR3aa: CASSPSTTGRGTGELFF; CDR3nt: TGTGCCAGCAGCCCTTCTACGACAGGGCGGGGCACCGGGGAGCTGTTTTTT
j_gene: TRBJ2-5; d_gene: .; abundance: .; v_gene: TRBV5-1; CDR3aa: CASSPQSPEETQYF; CDR3nt: TGCGCCAGCAGCCCCCAATCGCCTGAAGAGACCCAGTACTTC
j_gene: TRBJ1-1; d_gene: TRBD1; abundance: few; v_gene: TRBV5-4; CDR3aa: CASSRAGTGEPNTEAFF; CDR3nt: TGTGCCAGCAGCAGAGCCGGGACAGGGGAGCCGAACACTGAAGCTTTCTTT
j_gene: TRBJ1-5; d_gene: TRBD1; abundance: .; v_gene: TRBV4-1; CDR3aa: CASSQEVRQGGNQPQHF; CDR3nt: TGCGCCAGCAGCCAAGAGGTTAGACAGGGGGGCAATCAGCCCCAGCATTTT
j_gene: TRBJ2-7; d_gene: .; abundance: .; v_gene: TRBV30; CDR3aa: CAWSKGIDEQYF; CDR3nt: TGTGCCTGGAGTAAAGGGATTGACGAGCAGTACTTC
j_gene: TRBJ2-3; d_gene: TRBD2; abundance: .; v_gene: TRBV5-1; CDR3aa: CASSWTSGRATDTQYF; CDR3nt: TGCGCCAGCAGCTGGACTAGCGGGAGGGCCACAGATACGCAGTATTTT
j_gene: TRBJ2-1; d_gene: .; abundance: once; v_gene: TRBV11-1; CDR3aa: CASSLGLRRSYNEQFF; CDR3nt: TGTGCCAGCAGCCTCGGTTTGCGGAGGTCCTACAATGAGCAGTTCTTC
j_gene: TRBJ1-4; d_gene: .; abundance: once; v_gene: TRBV25-1; CDR3aa: CASSEGLNEKLFF; CDR3nt: TGTGCCAGCAGTGAAGGTCTTAATGAAAAACTGTTTTTT
j_gene: TRBJ2-5; d_gene: TRBD2; abundance: .; v_gene: TRBV5-4; CDR3aa: CASSPTSGKETQYF; CDR3nt: TGTGCCAGCAGCCCGACTAGCGGTAAAGAGACCCAGTACTTC
j_gene: TRBJ1-1; d_gene: .; abundance: .; v_gene: TRBV5-1; CDR3aa: CASSLQGNTEAFF; CDR3nt: TGCGCCAGCAGCTTACAGGGAAACACTGAAGCTTTCTTT
j_gene: TRBJ1-1; d_gene: .; abundance: .; v_gene: TRBV5-1; CDR3aa: CASSAGTGNTEAFF; CDR3nt: TGCGCCAGCAGCGCAGGGACGGGGAACACTGAAGCTTTCTTT
j_gene: TRBJ1-1; d_gene: .; abundance: few; v_gene: TRBV10-3; CDR3aa: CAISPGTANTEAFF; CDR3nt: TGTGCCATCAGCCCAGGCACAGCGAACACTGAAGCTTTCTTT
j_gene: TRBJ2-3; d_gene: TRBD2; abundance: .; v_gene: TRBV15; CDR3aa: CATSRRGGPLLPDTQYF; CDR3nt: TGTGCCACCAGCAGGCGCGGGGGTCCCCTGCTTCCAGATACGCAGTATTTT
j_gene: TRBJ2-1; d_gene: .; abundance: once; v_gene: TRBV19; CDR3aa: CASSILPVLMGNNEQFF; CDR3nt: TGTGCCAGTAGTATTCTTCCCGTGCTCATGGGGAACAATGAGCAGTTCTTC
j_gene: TRBJ2-7; d_gene: .; abundance: .; v_gene: TRBV5-1; CDR3aa: CASSSLPGINTEQYF; CDR3nt: TGCGCCAGCAGCTCATTGCCGGGGATAAACACCGAGCAGTACTTC
j_gene: TRBJ2-1; d_gene: .; abundance: .; v_gene: TRBV30; CDR3aa: CAWSVLGYEQFF; CDR3nt: TGTGCCTGGAGTGTACTGGGGTATGAGCAGTTCTTC
j_gene: TRBJ2-5; d_gene: TRBD2; abundance: .; v_gene: TRBV28; CDR3aa: CASSPRTSRLQTQYF; CDR3nt: TGTGCCAGCAGTCCTAGGACTAGCCGACTCCAAACCCAGTACTTC
j_gene: TRBJ2-5; d_gene: .; abundance: .; v_gene: TRBV7-2; CDR3aa: CASSLDRNQETQYF; CDR3nt: TGTGCCAGCAGCTTAGACAGAAACCAAGAGACCCAGTACTTC
j_gene: TRBJ2-3; d_gene: .; abundance: .; v_gene: TRBV12-3/TRBV12-4; CDR3aa: CASRVGVTQYF; CDR3nt: TGTGCCAGCAGAGTAGGAGTTACGCAGTATTTT
j_gene: TRBJ1-1; d_gene: .; abundance: .; v_gene: TRBV7-8; CDR3aa: CASSLSSASNTEAFF; CDR3nt: TGTGCCAGCAGCTTATCGTCGGCGAGTAACACTGAAGCTTTCTTT
j_gene: TRBJ2-7; d_gene: TRBD2; abundance: .; v_gene: TRBV28; CDR3aa: CASSHAKLAGVDVYEQYF; CDR3nt: TGTGCCAGCAGTCATGCGAAACTAGCGGGGGTCGATGTCTACGAGCAGTACTTC
j_gene: TRBJ1-5; d_gene: .; abundance: .; v_gene: TRBV28; CDR3aa: CASSLRGSNQPQHF; CDR3nt: TGTGCCAGCAGTTTGCGGGGTAGCAATCAGCCCCAGCATTTT
j_gene: TRBJ2-5; d_gene: .; abundance: .; v_gene: TRBV5-1; CDR3aa: CASSLLPGWETQYF; CDR3nt: TGCGCCAGCAGCTTGCTCCCCGGGTGGGAGACCCAGTACTTC
j_gene: TRBJ1-1; d_gene: .; abundance: .; v_gene: TRBV30; CDR3aa: CAWSSWGRGTEAFF; CDR3nt: TGTGCCTGGAGTTCGTGGGGGCGGGGCACTGAAGCTTTCTTT
j_gene: TRBJ1-3; d_gene: .; abundance: .; v_gene: TRBV19; CDR3aa: CASSEGRGNTIYF; CDR3nt: TGTGCCAGTTCCGAGGGGCGCGGAAACACCATATATTTT
j_gene: TRBJ2-1; d_gene: TRBD2; abundance: .; v_gene: TRBV10-1; CDR3aa: CASSLLRTSGHNEQFF; CDR3nt: TGCGCCAGCAGTCTTCTTAGGACTAGCGGCCACAATGAGCAGTTCTTC
j_gene: TRBJ1-2; d_gene: .; abundance: .; v_gene: TRBV28; CDR3aa: CASSTPATGANYGYTF; CDR3nt: TGTGCCAGCAGTACCCCGGCAACTGGTGCCAACTATGGCTACACCTTC
j_gene: TRBJ2-1; d_gene: .; abundance: .; v_gene: TRBV9; CDR3aa: CASSTTDNEQFF; CDR3nt: TGTGCCAGCAGCACGACTGATAATGAGCAGTTCTTC
j_gene: TRBJ2-7; d_gene: .; abundance: .; v_gene: TRBV27; CDR3aa: CASSFSGTTYEQYF; CDR3nt: TGTGCCAGCAGTTTTAGCGGCACCACCTACGAGCAGTACTTC
j_gene: TRBJ2-5; d_gene: .; abundance: .; v_gene: TRBV29-1; CDR3aa: CSVRISGKETQYF; CDR3nt: TGCAGCGTTCGAATTAGCGGAAAAGAGACCCAGTACTTC
j_gene: TRBJ2-5; d_gene: .; abundance: .; v_gene: TRBV4-1; CDR3aa: CASSHIISETQYF; CDR3nt: TGCGCCAGCAGCCATATCATCTCGGAGACCCAGTACTTC
j_gene: TRBJ2-3; d_gene: TRBD2; abundance: .; v_gene: TRBV7-6; CDR3aa: CASRRGLAGTDTQYF; CDR3nt: TGTGCCAGCAGAAGGGGACTAGCGGGTACAGATACGCAGTATTTT
j_gene: TRBJ1-2; d_gene: .; abundance: once; v_gene: TRBV5-5; CDR3aa: CASSLAQGYGYTF; CDR3nt: TGTGCCAGCAGCTTGGCCCAGGGTTATGGCTACACCTTC
j_gene: TRBJ1-1; d_gene: TRBD1; abundance: .; v_gene: TRBV18; CDR3aa: CASSPMDRGGTEAFF; CDR3nt: TGTGCCAGCTCACCTATGGACAGGGGGGGCACTGAAGCTTTCTTT
j_gene: TRBJ2-5; d_gene: .; abundance: .; v_gene: TRBV20-1; CDR3aa: CSARDYETQYF; CDR3nt: TGCAGTGCTAGAGATTACGAGACCCAGTACTTC
j_gene: TRBJ2-7; d_gene: .; abundance: .; v_gene: TRBV6-5; CDR3aa: CASSTGRIYEQYF; CDR3nt: TGTGCCAGCAGCACGGGACGGATCTACGAGCAGTACTTC
j_gene: TRBJ1-1; d_gene: .; abundance: .; v_gene: TRBV9; CDR3aa: CASSPHQRGGEAFF; CDR3nt: TGTGCCAGCAGCCCTCACCAGAGGGGGGGGGAAGCTTTCTTT
j_gene: TRBJ2-5; d_gene: TRBD2; abundance: few; v_gene: TRBV14; CDR3aa: CASSQGSAGGETQYF; CDR3nt: TGTGCCAGCAGCCAAGGTTCAGCGGGAGGGGAGACCCAGTACTTC
j_gene: TRBJ2-3; d_gene: TRBD1; abundance: .; v_gene: TRBV12-5; CDR3aa: CASGTNRGSTDTQYF; CDR3nt: TGTGCTAGTGGAACCAACAGGGGGAGCACAGATACGCAGTATTTT
j_gene: TRBJ2-4; d_gene: .; abundance: once; v_gene: TRBV18; CDR3aa: CASSRDLAKNIQYF; CDR3nt: TGTGCCAGCTCACGGGACCTAGCCAAAAACATTCAGTACTTC
j_gene: TRBJ2-2; d_gene: .; abundance: .; v_gene: TRBV7-9; CDR3aa: CASSPRGSGNTGELFF; CDR3nt: TGTGCCAGCAGCCCAAGAGGGTCGGGGAACACCGGGGAGCTGTTTTTT
j_gene: TRBJ2-3; d_gene: .; abundance: .; v_gene: TRBV7-3; CDR3aa: CASSLRQADTQYF; CDR3nt: TGTGCCAGCAGCTTAAGACAGGCAGATACGCAGTATTTT